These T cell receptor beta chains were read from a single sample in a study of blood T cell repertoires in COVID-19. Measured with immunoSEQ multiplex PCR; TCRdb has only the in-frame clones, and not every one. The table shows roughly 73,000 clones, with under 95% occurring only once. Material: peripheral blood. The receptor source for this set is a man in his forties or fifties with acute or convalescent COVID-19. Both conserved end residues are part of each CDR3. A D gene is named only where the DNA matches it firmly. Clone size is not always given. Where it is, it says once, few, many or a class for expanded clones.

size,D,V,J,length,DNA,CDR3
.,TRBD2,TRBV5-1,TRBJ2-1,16,TGCGCCAGCAGCTTACGGACTAGCGGAAACTACAATGAGCAGTTCTTC,CASSLRTSGNYNEQFF
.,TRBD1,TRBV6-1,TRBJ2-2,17,TGTGCCAGCAGTGGGCTAACCGGGACAGGGAAACCCGGGGAGCTGTTTTTT,CASSGLTGTGKPGELFF
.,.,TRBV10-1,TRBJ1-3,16,TGCGCCAGCAGTGGAACCCGGGATAGCTCTGGAAACACCATATATTTT,CASSGTRDSSGNTIYF
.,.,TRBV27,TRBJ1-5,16,TGTGCCAGCAGTTCGCAAGCCTTATATAGCAATCAGCCCCAGCATTTT,CASSSQALYSNQPQHF
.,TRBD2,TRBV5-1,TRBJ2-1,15,TGCGCCAGCAGCTTGGAGCCTAGCGGGAGTAATGAGCAGTTCTTC,CASSLEPSGSNEQFF
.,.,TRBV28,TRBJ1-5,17,TGTGCCAGCAGTTCATGGGGCGGGGGTTATAGCAATCAGCCCCAGCATTTT,CASSSWGGGYSNQPQHF
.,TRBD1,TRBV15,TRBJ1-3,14,TGTGCCACCTGCGAGGGACAGGGGTGGAACACCATATATTTT,CATCEGQGWNTIYF
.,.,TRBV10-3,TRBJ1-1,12,TGTGCCATCAGTACAGTGGTAACTGAAGCTTTCTTT,CAISTVVTEAFF
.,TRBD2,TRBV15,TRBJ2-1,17,TGTGCCACCAGCAGAGGGGTACTAGCGGACCCCTACAATGAGCAGTTCTTC,CATSRGVLADPYNEQFF
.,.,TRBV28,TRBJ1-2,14,TGTGCCAGCAGTTTATGGCAGGGGAGCTATGGCTACACCTTC,CASSLWQGSYGYTF
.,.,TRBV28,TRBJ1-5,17,TGTGCCAGCAGTTTTATCGGCAGAGACGGGAGCAATCAGCCCCAGCATTTT,CASSFIGRDGSNQPQHF
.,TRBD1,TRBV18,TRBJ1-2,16,TGTGCCAGCTCACCAAGTGAAAGGGACAGGGCGGATGGCTACACCTTC,CASSPSERDRADGYTF
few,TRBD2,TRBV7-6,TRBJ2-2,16,TGTGCCAGCAGCGGCAGCGGGGGGCTGAACACCGGGGAGCTGTTTTTT,CASSGSGGLNTGELFF